A selection of T cell receptor beta chains follows, all from one sample in a study of blood T cell repertoires in COVID-19. Only in-frame clones appear in the TCRdb table, and some are missing; sequencing was by immunoSEQ multiplex PCR. The sample includes over 350,000 clones, roughly 89% of them seen just once. Source material: PBMCs or T cells enriched from blood (not recorded which). These TCRs come from a woman aged 45 to 65 who had recovered from COVID-19. CDR3s include the opening cysteine and the closing phenylalanine or tryptophan. A D gene is named only where the DNA matches it firmly. The size of a clone is reported for some rows only, either as once, few or many, or as a class for expanded clones.

NA	TRBV7-9	NA	TRBJ1-3	TGTGCCAGCAGCTTCTTATCCGGAGACGGCGAAAACACCATATATTTT	CASSFLSGDGENTIYF
NA	TRBV6-6	TRBD1	TRBJ1-1	TGTGCCAGCAGGACGGACAGGGGCCAAGCTTTCTTT	CASRTDRGQAFF
NA	TRBV2	TRBD2	TRBJ2-3	TGTGCCAGCAGTGATAGCGGGGGCACAGATACGCAGTATTTT	CASSDSGGTDTQYF
NA	TRBV3-1/TRBV3-2	TRBD1	TRBJ1-4	TGTGCCAGCAGCCAAGGACAGGGGTTTGAAAAACTGTTTTTT	CASSQGQGFEKLFF
once	TRBV12-3/TRBV12-4	TRBD1	TRBJ2-1	TGTGCCACCTTACAGGGGAAAAATGAGCAGTTCTTC	CATLQGKNEQFF
NA	TRBV5-1	NA	TRBJ2-3	TGCGCCAGCAGCTCTAGCTTAGATACGCAGTATTTT	CASSSSLDTQYF
NA	TRBV19	NA	TRBJ1-1	TGTGCCAGTAGTATAGGCGCGAACACTGAAGCTTTCTTT	CASSIGANTEAFF
NA	TRBV7-2	TRBD1	TRBJ1-6	TGTGCCAGCAGCGCTACACGGACAGGGCTATTAGTTTCACCCCTCCACTTT	CASSATRTGLLVSPLHF
NA	TRBV14	NA	TRBJ2-7	TGTGCCAGCAGCCAGGCTGGGGGGGCGACAGCCTACGAGCAGTACTTC	CASSQAGGATAYEQYF
NA	TRBV5-1	TRBD1	TRBJ2-2	TGCGCCAGCACCTGGGGACAGGGGAACACCGGGGAGCTGTTTTTT	CASTWGQGNTGELFF
NA	TRBV7-8	NA	TRBJ2-7	TGTGCCAGCAGCTTAATTGCCGGGAGCTCCTACGAGCAGTACTTC	CASSLIAGSSYEQYF
NA	TRBV10-3	TRBD1	TRBJ1-2	TGTGCCATCAGTGAGTTTCGATTTATGGGACAGGGGAACTATGGCTACACCTTC	CAISEFRFMGQGNYGYTF
NA	TRBV5-1	NA	TRBJ1-6	TGCGCCAGCAGCTTGGGGGGATTGGACAGTCGGCCCCTCCACTTT	CASSLGGLDSRPLHF
once	TRBV11-1	TRBD1	TRBJ1-1	TGTGCCAGCAGCGAAAGACAGGGCTTTGAAGCTTTCTTT	CASSERQGFEAFF
NA	TRBV2	TRBD1	TRBJ2-7	TGTGCCAGCAGTCCGGACAGGAACATCCTTGGGACCTACGAGCAGTACTTC	CASSPDRNILGTYEQYF
NA	TRBV2	NA	TRBJ2-3	TGTGCCAGCAGTCCTCAGGGGTATACGCAGTATTTT	CASSPQGYTQYF
NA	TRBV5-1	NA	TRBJ1-4	TGCGCCAGCAGCTTGTCGGGAACTAATGAAAAACTGTTTTTT	CASSLSGTNEKLFF
NA	TRBV19	NA	TRBJ1-2	TGTGCCAGTAGCCGGGGTTGGGAGGACACTAACTATGGCTACACCTTC	CASSRGWEDTNYGYTF
NA	TRBV9	NA	TRBJ1-1	TGTGCCAGCGCAAGGGACACGCCTAGGGACACTGAAGCTTTCTTT	CASARDTPRDTEAFF
NA	TRBV18	TRBD1	TRBJ1-3	TGTGCCAGCTCACCCGACAGGGCGGGAAACACCATATATTTT	CASSPDRAGNTIYF
once	TRBV4-2	TRBD2	TRBJ2-3	TGTGCCAGCAGCCAAAGGCTAGCGGGGGCTACAGATACGCAGTATTTT	CASSQRLAGATDTQYF
NA	TRBV7-9	NA	TRBJ1-1	TGTGCCAGCAGCTTAGGAACAGGGTGGAACACTGAAGCTTTCTTT	CASSLGTGWNTEAFF
NA	TRBV18	NA	TRBJ1-6	TGTGCCAGCTCACCACCGGGAGGGGATTCACCCCTCCACTTT	CASSPPGGDSPLHF
few	TRBV27	NA	TRBJ1-5	TGTGCCAGCAGTCGGCGACAGGAACGTCAGCCCCAGCATTTT	CASSRRQERQPQHF
NA	TRBV11-2	NA	TRBJ2-5	TGTGCCAGCAGCTTTTGGTCTGCGGGGGCCCAGCAAGAGACCCAGTACTTC	CASSFWSAGAQQETQYF
NA	TRBV2	TRBD1	TRBJ1-4	TGTGCCAGCACCCGGGACAGGAATGAAAAACTGTTTTTT	CASTRDRNEKLFF
NA	TRBV24-1	NA	TRBJ1-4	TGTGCCACCAGTGAACGTCTAGGGGGAAAACTGTTTTTT	CATSERLGGKLFF
NA	TRBV28	TRBD1	TRBJ1-5	TGTGCCAGCAGTCGCTTCGACAGGGGGCGGAATCAGCCCCAGCATTTT	CASSRFDRGRNQPQHF
NA	TRBV13	NA	TRBJ1-3	TGTGCCAGCAGCTTAGCAGGGGACACCATATATTTT	CASSLAGDTIYF
NA	TRBV7-2	NA	TRBJ1-5	TGTGCCAGCAGCTTAAGCTATAGCAATCAGCCCCAGCATTTT	CASSLSYSNQPQHF
NA	TRBV20-1	NA	TRBJ1-2	TGCAGTGCTAGTATCGTACCCTCTAGCTATGGCTACACCTTC	CSASIVPSSYGYTF
NA	TRBV27	TRBD1	TRBJ1-2	TGTGCCAGCAGTTTAGGAGGACAGGGTGGCTACACCTTC	CASSLGGQGGYTF
few	TRBV7-3	NA	TRBJ2-2	TGTGCCAGCAGCTTAACCCGGGGCACCGGGGAGCTGTTTTTT	CASSLTRGTGELFF
NA	TRBV5-4	TRBD1	TRBJ1-2	TGTGCCAGCAGCATACAGGGGGAGAACTATGGCTACACCTTC	CASSIQGENYGYTF
NA	TRBV15	NA	TRBJ1-4	TGTGCCACCAGCAGAGACAGGGGAACTGAAAAACTGTTTTTT	CATSRDRGTEKLFF
NA	TRBV19	TRBD1	TRBJ1-5	TGTGCCAGTAGTGCGGGACAGTCGATTCAGCCCCAGCATTTT	CASSAGQSIQPQHF
NA	TRBV28	NA	TRBJ1-2	TGTGCCAGCAGTTCCGACAGATATGGCTACACCTTC	CASSSDRYGYTF
NA	TRBV5-1	NA	TRBJ2-1	TGCGCCAGCAGCTTGGGCGGAAGCGGTAGCTCCTACAATGAGCAGTTCTTC	CASSLGGSGSSYNEQFF
NA	TRBV12-5	NA	TRBJ1-2	TGTGCTAGTGGTATCTATCCGAGGCCCGGCTATGGCTACACCTTC	CASGIYPRPGYGYTF
NA	TRBV27	TRBD1	TRBJ1-2	TGTGCCAGCAGTAAAGACAGGGGCGACTATGGCTACACCTTC	CASSKDRGDYGYTF
NA	TRBV28	NA	TRBJ1-1	TGTGCCAGCAGACAGACAGTCATGAACACTGAAGCTTTCTTT	CASRQTVMNTEAFF
NA	TRBV3-1/TRBV3-2	NA	TRBJ1-3	TGTGCCAGCAGCCAAGATGCGTTCTCTGGAAACACCATATATTTT	CASSQDAFSGNTIYF
NA	TRBV30	TRBD1	TRBJ1-6	TGTGCCTGGAGTCTAACCGGGACAGGTTCTTCACCCCTCCACTTT	CAWSLTGTGSSPLHF
NA	TRBV5-4	NA	TRBJ2-7	TGTGCCAGCAGCGGGAGCTCCTACGAGCAGTACTTC	CASSGSSYEQYF